The 17 T cell receptor beta chains given below trace back to one sample, sequenced in a study of shared clonotypes between healthy human individuals. The assay was immunoSEQ multiplex PCR, and TCRdb's table has in-frame clones only and misses some. The sample lists approximately 97,000 clones; around 67% were seen once. Sequenced: memory CD8+ T cells sorted from blood. Subset here: CD45RO+ cells pooled with CCR7-negative TemRA cells. Receptor source: a man aged 25-45 years in good health.

About this clone: Other DNA sequences in this sample translate to the same CDR3. This chain uses TRBV9 with TRBJ2-2; a possible D gene is TRBD2 (6 bases). CDR3 length equals 17 residues. The V gene lost 3 bases and the J gene lost 0 bases, with 15 bases spanning the gap. Germline V gene sequence: CDR1 SGDLS, CDR2 YYNGEE. Here the CDR3 DNA reads TGTGCCAGCAGCGAGGGTGGGCGGGGTACGAACACCGGGGAGCTGTTTTTT. The encoded protein is CASSEGGRGTNTGELFF.

The chain uses TRBV5-1 and TRBJ2-7, with 11 bases that match TRBD1. Germline V gene lookup returns CDR1 SGHRS and CDR2 YFSETQ. The CDR3 has 15 amino acids. V dropped 4 bases and J dropped 4; count of bases not matched to a gene: 7. CDR3 sequence (DNA): TGCGCCAGCAGCCCCGGACAGGGGGCGGTTTACGAGCAGTACTTC. Translated, it gives CASSPGQGAVYEQYF.

V usage is TRBV15 and J usage is TRBJ2-1; 14 positions agree with TRBD2. V shed 3 bases, J shed 15 bases, and the junction held 10 bases outside the gene matches. The CDR3 has 15 residues. Germline V gene lookup returns CDR1 LNHNV and CDR2 YYDKDF (reference sequence). The CDR3 is CATSSGTSGRDILFF. The DNA for the CDR3 is TGTGCCACCAGCAGTGGGACTAGCGGGAGAGATATTTTGTTCTTC.

Comment on this clone: The same CDR3 also results from other DNA sequences found in this sample. This chain connects TRBV28 to TRBJ2-7, with a possible D match to TRBD1 (5 bases). The CDR3 totals 12 residues. In germline, CDR1 is MDHEN, CDR2 SYDVKM. V lost 7 bases, J lost 0 bases, and 7 bases lay in between. CDR3 in DNA: TGTGCCAGCACAGGGTACTCCTACGAGCAGTACTTC. This sequence encodes CASTGYSYEQYF. The full variable domain, with the rest looked up from reference TRBV28 and TRBJ2-7, is DVKVTQSSRYLVKRTGEKVFLECVQDMDHENMFWYRQDPGLGLRLIYFSYDVKMKEKGDIPEGYSVSREKKERFSLILESASTNQTSMYLCASTGYSYEQYFGPGTRLTVT.

This clone was counted ten times or more. The chain employs TRBV10-1 and TRBJ2-7; tentative D call: TRBD1 (5 bases). The CDR3 has 14 amino acids. Germline V gene lookup returns CDR1 WNHNN and CDR2 SYGVQD (reference sequence). Deletions cut 3 bases from V and 3 bases from J, with 12 bases between. CDR3 sequence reads: CASSDPDSVYEQYF. The CDR3, as DNA: TGCGCCAGCAGTGACCCAGACAGCGTCTACGAGCAGTACTTC.

This sequence joins TRBV29-1 and TRBJ1-1, with D possibly TRBD1 on 5 matching bases. In germline, CDR1 is SQVTM, CDR2 ANQGSEA. V gave up 4 bases and J gave up 2 bases, with 11 bases separating them. The CDR3 spans 13 residues. CDR3 residues: CSVALQGNTEAFF. The CDR3 DNA follows: TGCAGCGTTGCCCTTCAGGGAAACACTGAAGCTTTCTTT. The complete variable domain, with remaining parts taken from reference TRBV29-1 and TRBJ1-1, reads SAVISQKPSRDICQRGTSLTIQCQVDSQVTMMFWYRQQPGQSLTLIATANQGSEATYESGFVIDKFPISRPNLTFSTLTVSNMSPEDSSIYLCSVALQGNTEAFFGQGTRLTVV.

The chain carries TRBV13 and TRBJ2-1; the match to TRBD1 covers 12 bases. The CDR3 runs 15 residues. V shed 4 bases, J shed 8 bases, and the junction held 6 bases outside the gene matches. Germline V gives CDR1 PRHDT, CDR2 FYEKMQ (reference sequence). CDR3 DNA sequence: TGTGCCAGCAGCTCTCGGGACAGGGGGCTCGATGAGCAGTTCTTC. Encoded protein: CASSSRDRGLDEQFF.

The rearrangement links TRBV7-2 to TRBJ2-1; no definite D call. Per the germline V gene, CDR1 is SGHTA and CDR2 is FQGNSA. The CDR3 extends over 14 amino acids. V was pared by 4 bases and J by 4 bases, with 11 bases between. In DNA, the CDR3 is TGTGCCAGCAGCTCCCTTGGTTCGTACAATGAGCAGTTCTTC. Protein: CASSSLGSYNEQFF.

The gene calls are TRBV5-6 and TRBJ1-5; 10 positions match TRBD1. The germline gives CDR1 SGHDT, CDR2 YYEEEE. Trimming removed 4 bases from V and 7 bases from J; junction bases left unmatched: 5. The CDR3 length is 14 residues. The CDR3 DNA is TGTGCCAGCAGCCAGGGGGACAGGGGACAGCCCCAGCATTTT. It specifies CASSQGDRGQPQHF.

The rearrangement links TRBV28 to TRBJ1-2; D unresolved. The CDR3 spans 15 residues. V shed 6 bases and J shed 4 bases, with 18 bases lying between them. Germline V gene sequence: CDR1 MDHEN, CDR2 SYDVKM. The CDR3 region is CASSPELDSSYGYTF. In DNA form, the CDR3 reads TGTGCCAGCAGCCCAGAGTTAGACTCAAGCTATGGCTACACCTTC.

This chain links TRBV28 with TRBJ2-7; no clear D. Trimming took off 4 bases at V and 2 bases at J, with 6 bases between the two ends. There are 12 residues in the CDR3. Germline V CDR1 and CDR2: MDHEN, SYDVKM. CDR3: CASSSITYEQYF. As DNA, the CDR3 is TGTGCCAGCAGTTCGATAACCTACGAGCAGTACTTC.

The V gene is TRBV9, the J gene TRBJ2-3, with 8 bases matching TRBD2. V was pared by 0 bases and J by 2 bases, with 5 bases of the junction left unmatched. The CDR3 consists of 16 residues. The V gene's germline CDR1 is SGDLS and CDR2 YYNGEE. Here the CDR3 reads CASSVASGGITDTQYF. The CDR3 region has the DNA TGTGCCAGCAGCGTAGCGAGCGGGGGCATCACAGATACGCAGTATTTT.

The chain employs TRBV5-4 and TRBJ2-1; TRBD2 aligns across 9 bases. Germline-derived CDR1 and CDR2 are SGHNT and YYREEE (reference sequence). The CDR3 has 16 residues. The V gene end was trimmed by 5 bases and the J gene end by 10 bases; junction bases not matched to a gene: 16. CDR3 sequence reads: CASSLGLAGPTREQFF. Written as DNA, the CDR3 is TGTGCCAGCAGTCTGGGGCTAGCGGGACCCACCAGGGAGCAGTTCTTC.

The gene calls are TRBV12-2 and TRBJ2-5; the table names TRBD1, a call not compared with the DNA. TRBV12-2 is tagged as a pseudogene. The CDR3 totals 15 residues. The CDR3 DNA reads as TGTGCCAGCAGCCTGACTAAGACAGGGGATGAGACCCAGTACTTC. Its protein is CASSLTKTGDETQYF.

This clone occurred a few times. Other DNA sequences in the sample encode the same CDR3. This chain links TRBV15 with TRBJ2-7; D uncertain. Germline CDR1 reads LNHNV; CDR2 reads YYDKDF (reference sequence). Trimming cost V 0 bases and J 1 base, with 4 bases left between them. The CDR3 is 13 residues long. The CDR3 DNA reads as TGTGCCACCAGCAGAGATAGATCCTACGAGCAGTACTTC. Translating it yields CATSRDRSYEQYF.

The CDR3 DNA reads as TGTGCTTTGTATGTGGTCCACGGCTACACCTTC. Translation gives CALYVVHGYTF. The chain has TRBV6-1 and TRBJ1-2; no clear D. The CDR3 covers 11 residues. Germline CDR1 is MNHNS and CDR2 is SASEGT.

Written as DNA, the CDR3 is TGTGCCTGGAGTTTGGGACAGGCAGAGCTCGGCGAGCAGTACTTC. It is translated as CAWSLGQAELGEQYF. J is TRBJ2-7 and V is TRBV30; 8 nucleotides align to TRBD1. The CDR3 covers 15 residues. The trim removed 2 bases at V and 6 bases at J, leaving 12 bases unmatched. Per the germline V gene, CDR1 is GTSNPN and CDR2 is SVGIG (reference sequence).